These T cell receptor beta chains were read from a single sample in a study of blood T cell repertoires in COVID-19. Here immunoSEQ multiplex PCR was the method, and the copy in TCRdb shows in-frame clones only, minus some. The sample consists of about 20,000 clones, around 86% of them appearing once. The sample comprised peripheral blood. The receptors derive from a human donor in a cohort sampled during active COVID-19. The CDR3 runs from the conserved cysteine through the conserved F or W. D genes are given only for firm matches. The size entry is marked missing in some rows and otherwise reads once, few, many or a size class.

TRBJ2-7 TRBV28 TRBD1 . CASSFELGQQEYEQYF TGTGCCAGCAGTTTTGAACTGGGACAGCAAGAGTACGAGCAGTACTTC
TRBJ2-7 TRBV7-9 TRBD2 . CASSLLGTSYEQYF TGTGCCAGCAGCTTATTAGGGACTAGCTACGAGCAGTACTTC
TRBJ2-7 TRBV27 TRBD2 . CASSLVPSGGPYEQYF TGTGCCAGCAGTTTAGTACCTAGCGGGGGGCCCTACGAGCAGTACTTC
TRBJ1-1 TRBV14 . . CASSPRLGGVEPRNEAFF TGTGCCAGCAGCCCTCGGTTGGGGGGTGTCGAACCGCGAAATGAAGCTTTCTTT
TRBJ1-1 TRBV10-3 . . CAISESGGRTEAFF TGTGCCATCAGTGAGTCTGGCGGGCGTACTGAAGCTTTCTTT
TRBJ1-6 TRBV3-1/TRBV3-2 . . CASSQDFRATYNSPLHF TGTGCCAGCAGCCAAGATTTCAGGGCTACCTATAATTCACCCCTCCACTTT
TRBJ2-7 TRBV19 . . CASSPPEKSYEQYF TGTGCCAGTAGTCCTCCGGAGAAGTCCTACGAGCAGTACTTC
TRBJ2-3 TRBV29-1 TRBD2 . CSVAGLEAGTQYF TGCAGCGTGGCGGGACTAGAGGCGGGTACGCAGTATTTT
TRBJ1-5 TRBV15 . . CATSRKGGGDQPQHF TGTGCCACCAGCAGAAAGGGTGGCGGGGATCAGCCCCAGCATTTT
TRBJ2-1 TRBV6-1 TRBD2 . CASSDGRTSGRGSYNEQFF TGTGCCAGCAGTGATGGTCGGACTAGCGGGAGGGGCTCCTACAATGAGCAGTTCTTC
TRBJ1-3 TRBV30 . . CAWKRSGNTIYF TGTGCCTGGAAGAGATCTGGAAACACCATATATTTT
TRBJ1-1 TRBV13 . . CASSLGRGMNTEAFF TGTGCCAGCAGCTTAGGCCGGGGAATGAACACTGAAGCTTTCTTT
TRBJ2-3 TRBV5-1 TRBD1 . CASRVQGAGADTQYF TGCGCCAGCAGGGTTCAGGGGGCCGGGGCAGATACGCAGTATTTT
TRBJ2-2 TRBV30 TRBD2 . CAWRSRGGRREGANTGELFF TGTGCCTGGAGGTCACGCGGGGGGCGAAGGGAAGGGGCTAACACCGGGGAGCTGTTTTTT
TRBJ1-1 TRBV9 TRBD1 . CASSGPGQYNLNTEAFF TGTGCCAGCAGCGGACCGGGACAGTACAATTTGAACACTGAAGCTTTCTTT
TRBJ1-4 TRBV19 . once CASSIRGFNEKLFF TGTGCCAGTAGTATACGTGGCTTCAATGAAAAACTGTTTTTT
TRBJ2-2 TRBV10-3 . once CAITGQSRKGTGGELFF TGTGCCATCACCGGCCAAAGCAGGAAAGGCACAGGCGGGGAGCTGTTTTTT
TRBJ1-1 TRBV5-1 . . CASSLRQQGPNTEAFF TGCGCCAGCAGCTTGCGCCAACAGGGACCCAACACTGAAGCTTTCTTT
TRBJ2-1 TRBV6-5 TRBD2 once CAASNGRAGYNEQFF TGTGCCGCCTCCAACGGGAGGGCCGGGTACAATGAGCAGTTCTTC
TRBJ2-3 TRBV25-1 TRBD1 . CASRDRVTDTQYF TGTGCCAGCAGGGACAGGGTTACAGATACGCAGTATTTT
TRBJ2-2 TRBV7-6 . . CASSVGDSRNTGELFF TGTGCCAGCAGCGTTGGAGATAGCCGAAACACCGGGGAGCTGTTTTTT
TRBJ1-1 TRBV28 . . CASSLHGGSGWTEAFF TGTGCCAGCAGTCTCCACGGGGGGTCTGGGTGGACTGAAGCTTTCTTT
TRBJ2-1 TRBV7-2 TRBD2 . CASSLEGTSGRFYNEQFF TGTGCCAGCAGCTTAGAAGGGACTAGCGGGAGGTTTTACAATGAGCAGTTCTTC
TRBJ1-1 TRBV7-2 . . CASSLQGRNTEAFF TGTGCCAGCAGCTTACAGGGCAGGAACACTGAAGCTTTCTTT